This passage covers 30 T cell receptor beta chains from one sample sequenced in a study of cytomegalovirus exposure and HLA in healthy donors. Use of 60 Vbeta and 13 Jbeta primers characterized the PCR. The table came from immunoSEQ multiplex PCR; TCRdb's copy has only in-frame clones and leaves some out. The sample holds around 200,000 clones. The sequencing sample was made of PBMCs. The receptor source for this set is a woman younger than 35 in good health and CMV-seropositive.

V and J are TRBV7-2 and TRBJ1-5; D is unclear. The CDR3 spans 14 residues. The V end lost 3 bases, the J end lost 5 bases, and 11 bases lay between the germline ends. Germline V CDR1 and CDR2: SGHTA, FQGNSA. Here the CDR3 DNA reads TGTGCCAGCAGCTTGGAACCCGGGTATCAGCCCCAGCATTTT. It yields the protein CASSLEPGYQPQHF. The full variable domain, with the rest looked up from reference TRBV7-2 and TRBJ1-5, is GAGVSQSPSNKVTEKGKDVELRCDPISGHTALYWYRQSLGQGLEFLIYFQGNSAPDKSGLPSDRFSAERTGGSVSTLTIQRTQQEDSAVYLCASSLEPGYQPQHFGDGTRLSIL.

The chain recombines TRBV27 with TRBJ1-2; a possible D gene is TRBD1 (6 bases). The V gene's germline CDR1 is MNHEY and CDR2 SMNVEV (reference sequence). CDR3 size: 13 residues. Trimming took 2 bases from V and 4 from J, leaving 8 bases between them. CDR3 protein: CASSLTQGYGYTF. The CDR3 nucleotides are TGTGCCAGCAGTTTAACACAGGGCTATGGCTACACCTTC.

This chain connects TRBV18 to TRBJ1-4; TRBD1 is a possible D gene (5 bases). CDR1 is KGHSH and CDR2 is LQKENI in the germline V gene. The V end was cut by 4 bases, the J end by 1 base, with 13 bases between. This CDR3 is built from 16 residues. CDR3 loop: CASSLSATVTNEKLFF. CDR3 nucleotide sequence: TGTGCCAGCTCACTAAGCGCGACAGTAACTAATGAAAAACTGTTTTTT.

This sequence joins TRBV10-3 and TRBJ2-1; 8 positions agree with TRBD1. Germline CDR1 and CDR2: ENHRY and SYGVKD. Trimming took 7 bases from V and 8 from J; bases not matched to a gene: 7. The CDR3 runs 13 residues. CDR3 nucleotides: TGTGCCATCAAAGGGACAGGAGACGATGAGCAGTTCTTC. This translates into CAIKGTGDDEQFF.

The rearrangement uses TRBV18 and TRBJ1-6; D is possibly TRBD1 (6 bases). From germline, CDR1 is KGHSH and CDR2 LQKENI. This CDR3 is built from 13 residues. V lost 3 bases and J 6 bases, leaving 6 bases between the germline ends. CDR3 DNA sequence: TGTGCCAGCTCACCGGGGGCTAATTCACCCCTCCACTTT. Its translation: CASSPGANSPLHF.

This chain's CDR3 is CASNKAGGNSPLHF. CDR3 nucleotides: TGTGCCAGTAATAAAGCAGGGGGGAATTCACCCCTCCACTTT. The chain couples TRBV6-5 to TRBJ1-6; TRBD1 matches at 7 bases. V dropped 9 bases and J dropped 7; count of bases not matched to a gene: 9. CDR1 is MNHEY, CDR2 SVGAGI, per germline. This CDR3 has 14 residues.

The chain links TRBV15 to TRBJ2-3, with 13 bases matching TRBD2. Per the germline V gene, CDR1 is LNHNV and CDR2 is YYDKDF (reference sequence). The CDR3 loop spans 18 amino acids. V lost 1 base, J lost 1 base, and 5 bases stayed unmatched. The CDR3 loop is CATSRGGTSGVGTDTQYF. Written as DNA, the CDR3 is TGTGCCACCAGCAGAGGCGGGACTAGCGGGGTTGGCACAGATACGCAGTATTTT. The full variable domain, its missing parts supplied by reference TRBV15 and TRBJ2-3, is DAMVIQNPRYQVTQFGKPVTLSCSQTLNHNVMYWYQQKSSQAPKLLFHYYDKDFNNEADTPDNFQSRRPNTSFCFLDIRSPGLGDTAMYLCATSRGGTSGVGTDTQYFGPGTRLTVL.

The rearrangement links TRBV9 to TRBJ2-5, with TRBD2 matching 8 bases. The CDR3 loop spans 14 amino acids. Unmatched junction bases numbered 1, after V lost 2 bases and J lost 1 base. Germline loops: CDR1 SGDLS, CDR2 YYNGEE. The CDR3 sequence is CASSVRGGQETQYF. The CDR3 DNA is TGTGCCAGCAGCGTCCGGGGGGGCCAAGAGACCCAGTACTTC.

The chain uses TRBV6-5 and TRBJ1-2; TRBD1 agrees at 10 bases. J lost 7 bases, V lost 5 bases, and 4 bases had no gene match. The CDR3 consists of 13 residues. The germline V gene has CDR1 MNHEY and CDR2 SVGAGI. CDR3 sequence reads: CASSMGQGIGYTF. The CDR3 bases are TGTGCCAGCAGTATGGGACAGGGGATTGGCTACACCTTC.

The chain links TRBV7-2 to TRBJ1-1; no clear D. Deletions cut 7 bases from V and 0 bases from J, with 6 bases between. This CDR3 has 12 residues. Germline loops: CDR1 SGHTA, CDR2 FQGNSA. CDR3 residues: CASMRVNTEAFF. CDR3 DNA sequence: TGTGCCAGCATGAGGGTGAACACTGAAGCTTTCTTT.

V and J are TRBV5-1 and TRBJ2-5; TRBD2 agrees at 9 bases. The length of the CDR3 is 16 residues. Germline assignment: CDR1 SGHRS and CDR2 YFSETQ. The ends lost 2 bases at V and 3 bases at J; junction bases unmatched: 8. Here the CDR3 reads CASSLGVAGVEETQYF. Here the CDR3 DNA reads TGCGCCAGCAGCTTAGGAGTAGCGGGAGTGGAAGAGACCCAGTACTTC.

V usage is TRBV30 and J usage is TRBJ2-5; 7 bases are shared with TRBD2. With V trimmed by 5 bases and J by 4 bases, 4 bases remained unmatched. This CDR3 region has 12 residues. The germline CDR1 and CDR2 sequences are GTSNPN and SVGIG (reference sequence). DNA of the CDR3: TGTGCCTGGGAAGCGGGGACAGAGACCCAGTACTTC. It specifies CAWEAGTETQYF. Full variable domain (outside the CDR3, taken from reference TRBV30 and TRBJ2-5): SQTIHQWPATLVQPVGSPLSLECTVEGTSNPNLYWYRQAAGRGLQLLFYSVGIGQISSEVPQNLSASRPQDRQFILSSKKLLLSDSGFYLCAWEAGTETQYFGPGTRLLVL.

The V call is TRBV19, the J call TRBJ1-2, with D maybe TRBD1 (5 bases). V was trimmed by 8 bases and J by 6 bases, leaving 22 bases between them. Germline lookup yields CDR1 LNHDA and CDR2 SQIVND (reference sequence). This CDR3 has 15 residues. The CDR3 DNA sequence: TGTGCCAGTTCACACGGGGAGGGGAATGAACATGGCTACACCTTC. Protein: CASSHGEGNEHGYTF.

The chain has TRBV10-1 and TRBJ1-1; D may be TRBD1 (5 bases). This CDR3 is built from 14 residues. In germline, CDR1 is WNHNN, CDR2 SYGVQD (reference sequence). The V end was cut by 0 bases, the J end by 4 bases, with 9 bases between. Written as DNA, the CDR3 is TGCGCCAGCAGTGAGTCTTACGGGGGCACTGAAGCTTTCTTT. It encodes CASSESYGGTEAFF.

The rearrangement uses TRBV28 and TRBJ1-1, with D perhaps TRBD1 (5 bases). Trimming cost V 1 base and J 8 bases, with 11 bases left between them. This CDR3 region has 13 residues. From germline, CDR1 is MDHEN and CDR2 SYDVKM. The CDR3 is CASSLSLTDEAFF. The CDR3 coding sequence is TGTGCCAGCAGTTTATCCCTGACAGACGAAGCTTTCTTT.

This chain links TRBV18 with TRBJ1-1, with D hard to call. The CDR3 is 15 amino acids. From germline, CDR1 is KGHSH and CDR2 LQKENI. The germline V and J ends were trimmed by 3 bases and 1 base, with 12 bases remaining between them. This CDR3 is CASSPVQAKNTEAFF. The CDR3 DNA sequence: TGTGCCAGCTCACCGGTTCAGGCTAAGAACACTGAAGCTTTCTTT.

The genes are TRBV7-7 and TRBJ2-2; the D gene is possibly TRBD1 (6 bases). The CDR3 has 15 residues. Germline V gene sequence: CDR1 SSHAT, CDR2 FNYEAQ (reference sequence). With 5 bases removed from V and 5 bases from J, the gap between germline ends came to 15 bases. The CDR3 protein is CASSPTGTTTGELFF. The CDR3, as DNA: TGTGCCAGCAGCCCTACGGGGACAACTACCGGGGAGCTGTTTTTT.

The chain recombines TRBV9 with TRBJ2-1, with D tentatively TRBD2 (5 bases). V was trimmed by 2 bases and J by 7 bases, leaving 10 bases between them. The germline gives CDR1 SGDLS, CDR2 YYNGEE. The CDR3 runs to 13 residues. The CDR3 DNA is TGTGCCAGCAGCGTGACTACAAGGAATGAGCAGTTCTTC. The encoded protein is CASSVTTRNEQFF.

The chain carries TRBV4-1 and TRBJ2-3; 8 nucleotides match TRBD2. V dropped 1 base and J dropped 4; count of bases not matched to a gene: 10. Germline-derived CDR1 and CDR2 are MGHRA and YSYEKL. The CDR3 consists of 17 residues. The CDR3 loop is CASSQGPAAGVPDTQYF. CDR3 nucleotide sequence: TGCGCCAGCAGCCAAGGCCCCGCAGCGGGGGTCCCAGATACGCAGTATTTT.

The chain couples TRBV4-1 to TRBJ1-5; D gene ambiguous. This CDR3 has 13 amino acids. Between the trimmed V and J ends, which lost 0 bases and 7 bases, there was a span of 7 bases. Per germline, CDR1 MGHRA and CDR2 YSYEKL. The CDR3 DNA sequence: TGCGCCAGCAGCCAAGAATTTCTCCAGCCCCAGCATTTT. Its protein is CASSQEFLQPQHF.

The CDR3: CASSLAQTYEQYF. In DNA, the CDR3 is TGTGCCAGCAGCTTAGCACAGACCTACGAGCAGTACTTC. The rearrangement uses TRBV11-2 and TRBJ2-7; D remains unclear. Deletions cut 1 base from V and 2 bases from J, with 6 bases between. The germline CDR1 and CDR2 sequences are SGHAT and FQNNGV. The CDR3 loop spans 13 amino acids.

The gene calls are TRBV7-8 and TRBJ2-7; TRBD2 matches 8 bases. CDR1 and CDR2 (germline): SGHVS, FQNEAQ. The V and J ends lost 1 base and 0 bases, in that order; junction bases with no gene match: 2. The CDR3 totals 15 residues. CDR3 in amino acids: CASSLGRGASYEQYF. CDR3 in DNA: TGTGCCAGCAGCTTAGGGCGGGGGGCCTCCTACGAGCAGTACTTC.

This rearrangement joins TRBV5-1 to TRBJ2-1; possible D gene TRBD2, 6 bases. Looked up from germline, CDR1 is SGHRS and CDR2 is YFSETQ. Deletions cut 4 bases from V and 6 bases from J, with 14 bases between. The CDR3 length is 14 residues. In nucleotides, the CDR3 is TGCGCCAGCAGCGCAATATCTAGCGCCAATGAGCAGTTCTTC. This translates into CASSAISSANEQFF.

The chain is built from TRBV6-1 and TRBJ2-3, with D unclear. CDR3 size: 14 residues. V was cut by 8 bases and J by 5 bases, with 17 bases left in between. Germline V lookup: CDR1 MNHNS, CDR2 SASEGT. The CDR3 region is CASHPTLGGDTQYF. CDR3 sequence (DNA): TGTGCCAGCCACCCAACCCTTGGCGGAGATACGCAGTATTTT.

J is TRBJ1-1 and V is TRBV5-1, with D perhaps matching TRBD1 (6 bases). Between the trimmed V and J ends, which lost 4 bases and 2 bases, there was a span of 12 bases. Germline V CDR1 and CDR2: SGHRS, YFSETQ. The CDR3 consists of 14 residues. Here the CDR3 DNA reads TGCGCCAGCAGCATGCCGGACAGAAACACTGAAGCTTTCTTT. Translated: CASSMPDRNTEAFF.

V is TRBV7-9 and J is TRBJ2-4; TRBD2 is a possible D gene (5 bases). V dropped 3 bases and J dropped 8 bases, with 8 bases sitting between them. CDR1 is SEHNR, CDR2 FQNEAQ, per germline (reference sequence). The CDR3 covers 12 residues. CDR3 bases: TGTGCCAGCAGCTTGAAACTAGACATTCAGTACTTC. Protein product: CASSLKLDIQYF.

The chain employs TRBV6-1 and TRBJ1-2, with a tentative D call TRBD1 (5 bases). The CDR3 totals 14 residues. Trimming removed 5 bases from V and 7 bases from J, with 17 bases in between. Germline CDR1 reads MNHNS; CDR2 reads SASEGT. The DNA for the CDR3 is TGTGCCAGCAGTACAGGTCCGGGACTCTCTGGCTACACCTTC. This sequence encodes CASSTGPGLSGYTF.

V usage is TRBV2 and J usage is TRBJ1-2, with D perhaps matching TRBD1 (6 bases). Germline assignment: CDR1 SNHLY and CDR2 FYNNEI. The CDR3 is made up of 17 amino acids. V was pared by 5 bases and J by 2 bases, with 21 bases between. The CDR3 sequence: CASSWSLDRKDNYGYTF. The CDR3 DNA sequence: TGTGCCAGCAGTTGGTCATTGGACAGAAAAGACAACTATGGCTACACCTTC.

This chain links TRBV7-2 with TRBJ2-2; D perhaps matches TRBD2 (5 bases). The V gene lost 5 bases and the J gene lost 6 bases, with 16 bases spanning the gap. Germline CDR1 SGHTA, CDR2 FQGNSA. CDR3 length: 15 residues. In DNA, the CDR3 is TGTGCCAGCAGCCGGAATATACTAGGAGCCGGGGAGCTGTTTTTT. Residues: CASSRNILGAGELFF.

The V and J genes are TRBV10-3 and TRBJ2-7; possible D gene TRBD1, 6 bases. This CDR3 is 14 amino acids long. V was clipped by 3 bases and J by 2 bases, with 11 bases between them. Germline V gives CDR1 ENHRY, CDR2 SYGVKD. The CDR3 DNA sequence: TGTGCCATCAGTGAACGGACAGTTACCTACGAGCAGTACTTC. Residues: CAISERTVTYEQYF.